This T cell receptor beta chain was sequenced in a study of PD-1 blockade in classical Hodgkin lymphoma. Study summary: Every 2 weeks, patients had 3 mg/kg nivolumab intravenously.

This CDR3 has 15 residues. V was clipped by 3 bases and J by 4 bases, with 16 bases between them. Germline values: CDR1 LNHDA, CDR2 SQIVND (reference sequence). Study results and limitations: Repertoire differences have undefined causes, possibly disease activity or prior therapy. Newly diagnosed patients were said to have less baseline TCR diversity than healthy donors did.

Of note for this clone: Antigen specificity is unknown.

Libraries were prepared by immunoSEQ multiplex PCR; TCRdb keeps only in-frame clonotypes and omits some of them. Here the sample spans roughly 92,000 clones, roughly 90% being singletons. Every patient experienced relapse after autologous stem cell transplantation, and brentuximab vedotin exposure varied. The patients, who had relapsed/refractory classical Hodgkin lymphoma, achieved best responses of complete response, partial response or progressive disease. This sample comprised peripheral blood mononuclear cells (PBMCs), obtained at baseline. V and J are TRBV19 and TRBJ2-7; D tentatively reads TRBD1 or TRBD2 (5 bases each). The TCR originated in a human donor with classical Hodgkin lymphoma. The chain's CDR3 is CASSISAQGVYEQYF. The CDR3 DNA sequence: TGTGCCAGTAGTATCTCGGCCCAGGGAGTTTACGAGCAGTACTTC.